This is a list of T cell receptor beta chains from one sample in a study of immune evolution from preneoplasia to lung adenocarcinoma. The method was immunoSEQ multiplex PCR; TCRdb's version includes in-frame clones alone and lacks a portion of them. The sample shows over 13,000 clones, 80% of them seen only once. Sequencing was carried out using FFPE minimally invasive lung adenocarcinoma tissue. The receptors here all came from a person aged 70 to 79 with lung adenocarcinoma. Each CDR3 is given with its conserved first and last residue. A D gene is named only where the DNA matches it firmly. Not all rows give a size; the values are once, few, many and, for expanded clones, a class.

v_gene	d_gene	j_gene	abundance	CDR3aa	CDR3nt
TRBV6-5	TRBD2	TRBJ2-7	-	CASSPRGGRGNEQYF	TGTGCCAGCAGCCCCAGGGGCGGGAGGGGAAACGAGCAGTACTTC
TRBV5-6	TRBD1	TRBJ2-3	-	CASSYGQGAQDTQYF	TGTGCCAGCAGCTACGGACAGGGGGCGCAGGATACGCAGTATTTT
TRBV6-1	-	TRBJ2-3	-	CASSLTRITDTQYF	TGTGCCAGCAGTCTTACAAGGATCACAGATACGCAGTATTTT
TRBV14	TRBD2	TRBJ2-2	once	CASRGLAGGFTGELFF	TGTGCCAGCAGGGGACTAGCGGGAGGCTTCACCGGGGAGCTGTTTTTT
TRBV10-2	TRBD2	TRBJ2-5	once	CASSESARGEQETQYF	TGCGCCAGCAGTGAGTCGGCGCGGGGGGAGCAAGAGACCCAGTACTTC
TRBV5-1	-	TRBJ2-5	medium-sized	CASKQGTDQGETQYF	TGCGCCAGTAAGCAAGGGACCGACCAAGGAGAGACCCAGTACTTC
TRBV9	TRBD1	TRBJ2-1	-	CASSTRGQGYNEQFF	TGTGCCAGCAGCACCCGGGGACAGGGCTACAATGAGCAGTTCTTC
TRBV10-3	-	TRBJ2-7	-	CAISESGQEQYF	TGTGCCATCAGTGAGTCCGGTCAGGAGCAGTACTTC
TRBV30	-	TRBJ1-1	once	CAWEGLNTEAFF	TGTGCCTGGGAAGGACTGAACACTGAAGCTTTCTTT
TRBV11-2	-	TRBJ2-1	-	CASSLDFGSYNEQFF	TGTGCCAGCAGCCTTGACTTTGGGTCCTACAATGAGCAGTTCTTC
TRBV11-2	-	TRBJ2-1	once	CASSLSSQGPYNEQFF	TGTGCCAGCAGCTTAAGTTCGCAGGGCCCCTACAATGAGCAGTTCTTC
TRBV4-1	TRBD2	TRBJ2-5	-	CASSQDMRVAGYQETQYF	TGCGCCAGCAGCCAAGATATGCGGGTAGCGGGGTATCAAGAGACCCAGTACTTC
TRBV30	TRBD1	TRBJ1-1	-	CAWRYKDRGNTEAFF	TGTGCCTGGAGATACAAGGACAGGGGGAACACTGAAGCTTTCTTT
TRBV11-3	-	TRBJ1-3	-	CASSLVGNTIYF	TGTGCCAGCAGCTTAGTCGGAAACACCATATATTTT
TRBV10-3	-	TRBJ1-1	-	CAISESAVNTEAFF	TGTGCCATCAGTGAGTCGGCGGTGAACACTGAAGCTTTCTTT
TRBV18	-	TRBJ1-5	-	CASSPQGSNQPQHF	TGTGCCAGCTCACCACAGGGGAGCAATCAGCCCCAGCATTTT
TRBV2	TRBD2	TRBJ2-1	-	CASSTGGRGINEQFF	TGTGCCAGCAGTACGGGCGGGAGGGGGATCAATGAGCAGTTCTTC
TRBV18	-	TRBJ1-3	-	CASSPTPDRLNTIYF	TGTGCCAGCTCACCAACCCCGGACAGATTAAACACCATATATTTT
TRBV28	-	TRBJ2-7	-	CASSSGTTVYEQYF	TGTGCCAGCAGTTCCGGGACAACGGTCTACGAGCAGTACTTC
TRBV6-5	-	TRBJ1-1	few	CASAYGEANTEAFF	TGTGCCAGCGCCTACGGGGAAGCGAACACTGAAGCTTTCTTT
TRBV29-1	-	TRBJ1-2	-	CSVKINYGYTF	TGCAGCGTCAAGATAAACTATGGCTACACCTTC
TRBV12-5	TRBD2	TRBJ2-1	-	CASGLDTGLAGNNEQFF	TGTGCTAGTGGTTTGGACACGGGACTAGCGGGGAACAATGAGCAGTTCTTC
TRBV11-2	TRBD1	TRBJ2-1	-	CASSLEPTGAIFDEQFF	TGTGCCAGCAGCTTAGAGCCTACAGGGGCGATTTTTGATGAGCAGTTCTTC
TRBV6-1	-	TRBJ1-1	once	CASSESYSWDTEAFF	TGTGCCAGCAGTGAAAGTTATTCGTGGGACACTGAAGCTTTCTTT
TRBV28	-	TRBJ2-1	once	CASSFKDEQFF	TGTGCCAGCAGTTTTAAGGATGAGCAGTTCTTC
TRBV30	TRBD2	TRBJ2-7	-	CASTSGGYEQYF	TGTGCCTCGACTAGCGGGGGTTACGAGCAGTACTTC
TRBV28	-	TRBJ2-1	-	CASSLFRGGALYNEQFF	TGTGCCAGCAGTTTATTTCGTGGGGGGGCCTTGTACAATGAGCAGTTCTTC
TRBV5-1	-	TRBJ2-1	-	CASSLAKQYNEQFF	TGCGCCAGCAGCTTGGCCAAACAGTACAATGAGCAGTTCTTC
TRBV6-1	-	TRBJ2-5	-	CASTIQGGQETQYF	TGTGCCAGCACCATACAGGGGGGGCAAGAGACCCAGTACTTC